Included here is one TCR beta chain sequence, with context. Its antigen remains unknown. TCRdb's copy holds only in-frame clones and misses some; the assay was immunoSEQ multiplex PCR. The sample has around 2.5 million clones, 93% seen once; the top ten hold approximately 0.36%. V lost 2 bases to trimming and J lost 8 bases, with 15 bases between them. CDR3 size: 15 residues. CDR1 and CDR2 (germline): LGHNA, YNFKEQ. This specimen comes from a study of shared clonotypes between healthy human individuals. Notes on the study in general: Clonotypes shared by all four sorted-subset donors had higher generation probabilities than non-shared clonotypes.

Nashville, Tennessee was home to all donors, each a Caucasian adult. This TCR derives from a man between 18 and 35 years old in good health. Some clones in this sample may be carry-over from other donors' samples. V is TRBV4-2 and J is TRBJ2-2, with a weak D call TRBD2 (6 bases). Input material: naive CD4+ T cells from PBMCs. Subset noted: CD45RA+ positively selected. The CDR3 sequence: CASSQPGTGGGELFF. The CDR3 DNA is TGTGCCAGCAGCCAACCCGGGACTGGGGGAGGGGAGCTGTTTTTT.